Listed below are T cell receptor beta chains from one sample, sequenced in a study of T cell changes during pregnancy in multiple sclerosis. Sequenced by immunoSEQ multiplex PCR; TCRdb stores in-frame clones only, minus some. This table has approximately 84,000 clones, around 93% appearing once. The specimen comprised peripheral blood, sampled in the third trimester of pregnancy. These receptors were taken from a female donor with multiple sclerosis, enrolled in a pregnancy study. The CDR3 runs from the conserved cysteine through the conserved F or W. A D gene is named only where the DNA matches it firmly. The size field is filled for only some rows; it gives once, few, many or a size class.

TRBJ2-7 | NA | TRBV11-2 | 15 | TRBD2 | CASSLGRAGGTEQYF | TGTGCCAGCAGCTTAGGCCGAGCGGGGGGTACCGAGCAGTACTTC
TRBJ1-2 | NA | TRBV19 | 17 | TRBD1 | CASRMDRIIRRNYGYTF | TGTGCCAGTAGGATGGACAGGATCATACGCCGTAACTATGGCTACACCTTC
TRBJ2-3 | NA | TRBV7-8 | 20 | TRBD2 | CASSATRPGLAGGRRDTQYF | TGTGCCAGCAGCGCTACAAGGCCGGGACTAGCGGGGGGAAGGCGGGATACGCAGTATTTT
TRBJ2-4 | NA | TRBV9 | 15 | NA | CASSSSEQGSNIQYF | TGTGCCAGCAGCAGTAGTGAACAGGGATCGAACATTCAGTACTTC
TRBJ1-1 | NA | TRBV13 | 13 | NA | CASSLARDTEAFF | TGTGCCAGCAGCTTAGCCCGGGACACTGAAGCTTTCTTT
TRBJ2-7 | NA | TRBV5-1 | 15 | NA | CASSLDVVTGNEQYF | TGCGCCAGCAGCTTGGACGTCGTTACGGGGAACGAGCAGTACTTC
TRBJ2-1 | NA | TRBV5-6 | 13 | NA | CASSLDRVNEQFF | TGTGCCAGCAGCTTGGACAGGGTCAATGAGCAGTTCTTC
TRBJ2-7 | NA | TRBV10-3 | 14 | NA | CAISEGRGLYEQYF | TGTGCCATCAGTGAGGGCAGGGGTCTCTACGAGCAGTACTTC
TRBJ1-1 | NA | TRBV7-9 | 12 | NA | CASSLQYTEAFF | TGTGCCAGCAGCTTACAGTACACTGAAGCTTTCTTT
TRBJ1-4 | once | TRBV2 | 15 | NA | CASSEWGRQDEKLFF | TGTGCCAGCAGTGAATGGGGGCGGCAGGATGAAAAACTGTTTTTT
TRBJ2-3 | NA | TRBV5-5 | 13 | NA | CASRQQGRDTQYF | TGTGCCAGCAGGCAACAGGGGAGGGATACGCAGTATTTT